The clone carrying this T cell receptor beta chain was seen repeatedly, ten times or more. Its matching antigen is unknown. This entry belongs to a study of T cells in Graves' hyperthyroidism and ophthalmopathy. Regarding the study as a whole: A median 6.5 months before onset, the model predicted ophthalmopathy. Blood held most thyroid clonotypes expanded above 0.001 frequency.

Not enrolled were patients with uncontrolled infection, other autoimmune disease, pregnancy or lactation. Using RNA transcripts as the source, TCR beta CDR3 regions were amplified. Initially, a first-round RT-PCR of the TCR CDR3 employed the HTBI primer set. In TCRdb, the multiplex PCR reads were re-called with MiXCR into one record per CDR3 protein. Among about 700,000 distinct CDR3 sequences listed, roughly 46% were seen once. This receptor was identified in an adult man with Graves' disease, either hyperthyroidism or ophthalmopathy (not recorded which). Sequenced: peripheral blood or thyroid tissue (not recorded which).

This CDR3 is CAITGTDNSPLHF. The CDR3, as DNA: TGTGCCATCACCGGGACGGATAATTCACCCCTCCACTTT. The J gene is TRBJ1-6, the V gene TRBV10-3, with a weak D call TRBD1 (5 bases). The ends were cut back, 7 bases at V and 5 bases at J, with 9 bases in the middle. CDR1 ENHRY and CDR2 SYGVKD come from the germline V gene. The CDR3 is made up of 13 amino acids.